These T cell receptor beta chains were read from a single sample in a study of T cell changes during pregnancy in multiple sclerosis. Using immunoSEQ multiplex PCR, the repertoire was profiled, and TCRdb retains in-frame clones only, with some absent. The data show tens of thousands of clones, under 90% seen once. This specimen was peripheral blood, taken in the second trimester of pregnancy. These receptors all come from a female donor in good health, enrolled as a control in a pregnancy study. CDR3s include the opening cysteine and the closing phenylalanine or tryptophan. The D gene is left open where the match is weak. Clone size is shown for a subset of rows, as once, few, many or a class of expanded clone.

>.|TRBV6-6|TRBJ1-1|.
CASSTGIEAFF
TGTGCCAGCAGTACAGGTATCGAAGCTTTCTTT
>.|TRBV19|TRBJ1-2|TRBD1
CATPAGGTGEVADGYTF
TGTGCCACCCCCGCGGGGGGGACAGGGGAGGTTGCGGATGGCTACACCTTC
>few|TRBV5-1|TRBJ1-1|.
CASSPAGSGGVMNTEAFF
TGCGCCAGCAGCCCAGCCGGGTCGGGGGGTGTAATGAACACTGAAGCTTTCTTT
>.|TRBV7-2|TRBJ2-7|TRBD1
CASSPGTGYEQYF
TGTGCCAGCAGCCCCGGGACAGGCTACGAGCAGTACTTC
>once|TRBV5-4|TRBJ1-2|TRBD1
CAIGQGTDYGYTF
TGTGCCATCGGACAGGGGACTGACTATGGCTACACCTTC
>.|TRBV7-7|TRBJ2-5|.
CASSGGIAETQYF
TGTGCTAGCAGCGGAGGGATAGCGGAGACCCAGTACTTC
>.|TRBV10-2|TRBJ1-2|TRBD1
CASSRDLQGGLGGYTF
TGCGCCAGCAGTCGCGACCTCCAGGGGGGCTTAGGTGGCTACACCTTC
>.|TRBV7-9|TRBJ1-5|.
CASSDRAGQNQPQHF
TGTGCCAGCAGCGATAGGGCAGGGCAGAATCAGCCCCAGCATTTT
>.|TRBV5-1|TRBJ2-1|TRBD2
CASSFRPSGIGLVNEQFF
TGCGCCAGCAGCTTTCGACCTAGCGGGATCGGATTGGTGAATGAGCAGTTCTTC
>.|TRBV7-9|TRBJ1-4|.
CASSEGQTNEKLFF
TGTGCCAGCAGCGAAGGACAGACCAATGAAAAACTGTTTTTT
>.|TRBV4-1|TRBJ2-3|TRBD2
CASSLGRLAGGTDTQYF
TGCGCCAGCAGCCTCGGAAGGCTAGCGGGAGGAACAGATACGCAGTATTTT
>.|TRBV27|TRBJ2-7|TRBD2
CASSLGLATEQYF
TGTGCCAGCTCACTGGGACTAGCGACCGAGCAGTACTTC
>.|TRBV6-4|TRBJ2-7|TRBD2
CASSDGTSGLSEQYF
TGTGCCAGCAGTGACGGGACTAGCGGCCTATCCGAGCAGTACTTC
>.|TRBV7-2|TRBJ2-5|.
CASSLQGETQYF
TGTGCCAGCAGCTTACAGGGAGAGACCCAGTACTTC
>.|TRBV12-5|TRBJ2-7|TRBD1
CASGLGTGDREQYF
TGTGCTAGTGGTTTGGGGACAGGGGACCGAGAGCAGTACTTC
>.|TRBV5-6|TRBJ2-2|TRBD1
CASSSTLGTGGNTGELFF
TGTGCCAGCAGCTCGACCTTAGGGACAGGGGGGAACACCGGGGAGCTGTTTTTT
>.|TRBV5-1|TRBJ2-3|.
CASSLAGASTDTQYF
TGCGCCAGCAGCTTGGCTGGGGCTAGCACAGATACGCAGTATTTT
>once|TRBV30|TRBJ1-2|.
CAWEVSGASGYGYTF
TGTGCCTGGGAGGTCAGCGGGGCCTCCGGCTATGGCTACACCTTC
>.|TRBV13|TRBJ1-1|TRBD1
CASSFNQGTGNTEAFF
TGTGCCAGCAGCTTTAACCAGGGGACAGGCAACACTGAAGCTTTCTTT
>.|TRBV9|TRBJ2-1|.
CASSLRLSSYNEQFF
TGTGCCAGCAGCTTAAGACTGAGCTCCTACAATGAGCAGTTCTTC
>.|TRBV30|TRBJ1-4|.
CAWSSDRNNEKLFF
TGTGCCTGGAGTAGCGACAGAAATAATGAAAAACTGTTTTTT
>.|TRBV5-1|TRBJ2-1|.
CASRDRQGGSHEQFF
TGCGCCAGCAGGGACCGACAGGGAGGTTCACATGAGCAGTTCTTC
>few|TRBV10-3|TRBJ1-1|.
CATSTGTRGAFF
TGTGCCACCAGTACGGGGACACGAGGAGCTTTCTTT
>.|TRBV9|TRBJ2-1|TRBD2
CASSSSSGGLEQFF
TGTGCCAGCAGCTCGAGTAGCGGGGGGCTTGAGCAGTTCTTC
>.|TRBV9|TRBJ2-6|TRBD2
CASSVAPAGLAGVGANVLTF
TGTGCCAGCAGCGTAGCTCCTGCAGGACTAGCGGGGGTAGGGGCCAACGTCCTGACTTTC
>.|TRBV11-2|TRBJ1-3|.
CASSLKGVGGNTIYF
TGTGCCAGCAGCTTAAAGGGGGTGGGAGGAAACACCATATATTTT
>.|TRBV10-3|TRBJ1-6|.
CAIRQDRLNSPLHF
TGTGCCATCAGGCAAGACAGATTAAATTCACCCCTCCACTTT
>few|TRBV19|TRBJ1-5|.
CASSPVGGNQPQHF
TGTGCCAGTAGTCCCGTGGGGGGGAATCAGCCCCAGCATTTT
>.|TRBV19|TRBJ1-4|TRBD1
CASSINRGEKLFF
TGTGCCAGTAGTATTAACAGGGGCGAAAAACTGTTTTTT
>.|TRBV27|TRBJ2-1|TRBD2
CASSLRGLAGDGAYNEQFF
TGTGCCAGCAGTTTAAGGGGACTAGCGGGAGATGGGGCTTACAATGAGCAGTTCTTC
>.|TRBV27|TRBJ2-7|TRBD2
CASTRTSGPGEQYF
TGTGCCAGCACTCGGACTAGCGGCCCTGGCGAGCAGTACTTC
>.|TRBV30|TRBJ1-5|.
CAWSAGQPQHF
TGTGCCTGGAGTGCAGGTCAGCCCCAGCATTTT
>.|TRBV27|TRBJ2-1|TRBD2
CASSFAGGPYNEQFF
TGTGCCAGCAGTTTTGCGGGGGGGCCCTACAATGAGCAGTTCTTC
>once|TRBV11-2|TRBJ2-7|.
CASSPQRVAYEQYF
TGTGCCAGCAGCCCTCAGCGGGTGGCCTACGAGCAGTACTTC
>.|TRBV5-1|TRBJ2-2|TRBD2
CASSLLLAGGPGAGELFF
TGCGCCAGCAGCTTGTTACTAGCGGGAGGCCCGGGGGCCGGGGAGCTGTTTTTT
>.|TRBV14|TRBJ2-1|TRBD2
CASSQETSGRGFF
TGTGCCAGCAGCCAAGAGACTAGCGGGAGAGGGTTCTTC
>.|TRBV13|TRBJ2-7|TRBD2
CASSLASGSSYEQYF
TGTGCCAGCAGCTTGGCCAGCGGGAGCTCCTACGAGCAGTACTTC
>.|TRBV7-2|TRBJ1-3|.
CASRPMAESSGNTIYF
TGTGCCAGCAGACCCATGGCGGAGAGCTCTGGAAACACCATATATTTT
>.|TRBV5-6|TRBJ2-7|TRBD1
CASSLAGTGAPEQYF
TGTGCCAGCAGCCTCGCCGGGACAGGGGCCCCCGAGCAGTACTTC
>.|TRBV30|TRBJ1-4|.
CAWMDSEKLFF
TGTGCCTGGATGGACAGTGAAAAACTGTTTTTT
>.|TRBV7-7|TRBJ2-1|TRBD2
CASSLVWLPSGGAEQFF
TGTGCTAGCAGCTTAGTATGGCTGCCGAGCGGGGGCGCAGAGCAGTTCTTC
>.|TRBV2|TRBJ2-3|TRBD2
CASSRSAGVSTDTQYF
TGTGCCAGCAGTCGATCTGCGGGGGTGAGCACAGATACGCAGTATTTT
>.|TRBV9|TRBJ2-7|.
CASSPGTLSSYEQYF
TGTGCCAGCAGCCCAGGGACTTTGAGCTCCTACGAGCAGTACTTC
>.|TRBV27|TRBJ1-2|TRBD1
CASSPGQGGYSGGYTF
TGTGCCAGCAGTCCCGGACAGGGGGGATACAGTGGGGGCTACACCTTC
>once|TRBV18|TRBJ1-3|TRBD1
CASSSMTGSGGNTIYF
TGTGCCAGCTCATCTATGACAGGGTCAGGTGGAAACACCATATATTTT
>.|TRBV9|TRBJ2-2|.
CASSSDSLAGELFF
TGTGCCAGCAGCTCAGACAGCCTAGCCGGGGAGCTGTTTTTT
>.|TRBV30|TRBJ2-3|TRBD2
CAWSVRGVRADTQYF
TGTGCCTGGAGTGTACGGGGGGTTAGAGCAGATACGCAGTATTTT
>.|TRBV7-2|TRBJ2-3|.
CASSLSSGGSDTQYF
TGTGCCAGCAGCTTATCTAGTGGTGGATCAGATACGCAGTATTTT
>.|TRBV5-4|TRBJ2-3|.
CASSPEAVVGTDTQYF
TGTGCCAGCAGCCCGGAGGCAGTCGTGGGCACAGATACGCAGTATTTT
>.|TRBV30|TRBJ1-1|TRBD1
CAWSVGRTGRNKAFF
TGTGCCTGGAGTGTTGGTAGGACAGGGAGGAATAAAGCTTTCTTT
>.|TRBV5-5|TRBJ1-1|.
CASSLDGWNTEAFF
TGTGCCAGCAGCTTGGACGGTTGGAACACTGAAGCTTTCTTT
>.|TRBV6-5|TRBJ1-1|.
CASSYDGLNTEAFF
TGTGCCAGCAGTTACGATGGGCTGAACACTGAAGCTTTCTTT
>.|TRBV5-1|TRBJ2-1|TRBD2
CASSSGLAGSNEQFF
TGCGCCAGCAGCTCGGGACTAGCGGGCTCCAATGAGCAGTTCTTC
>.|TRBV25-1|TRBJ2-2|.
CASSEGLTGVGELFF
TGTGCCAGCAGTGAAGGGTTAACGGGGGTCGGGGAGCTGTTTTTT
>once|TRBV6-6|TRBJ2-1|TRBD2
CASGKREGRRNEQFF
TGTGCCAGCGGTAAGCGGGAGGGCCGAAGAAATGAGCAGTTCTTC
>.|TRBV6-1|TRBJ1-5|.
CASSRAGRDQPQHF
TGTGCCAGCAGTAGAGCAGGCCGAGACCAGCCCCAGCATTTT
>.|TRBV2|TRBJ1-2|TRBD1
CASREGAAGYTF
TGTGCCAGCAGGGAGGGGGCGGCGGGCTACACCTTC
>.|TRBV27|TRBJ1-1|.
CASGRGGEPLEAFF
TGTGCCAGCGGGAGGGGTGGCGAGCCCCTTGAAGCTTTCTTT
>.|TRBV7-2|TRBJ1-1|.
CASSFNRVGTEAFF
TGTGCCAGCAGCTTCAACAGGGTTGGGACTGAAGCTTTCTTT
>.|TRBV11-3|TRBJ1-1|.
CASSSTGHEAFF
TGTGCCAGCAGCTCGACAGGCCATGAAGCTTTCTTT